One and the same sample provided the 4 T cell receptor beta chains below, sequenced in a study of Ad26.COV2.S vaccination and SARS-CoV-2 variants. Sample treatment: some 19 received Ad26.COV2.S at low or high dose, single or two shots; about 5 received placebo; per-sample allocation not given. It was on day 63 after the first vaccine or placebo injection that samples were taken. The protocol was immunoSEQ multiplex PCR, while the TCRdb copy is restricted to in-frame clones and leaves out a portion. The data show approximately 400,000 clones, 80% to 90% seen once. The sample here was peripheral blood, taken in a trial of Ad26.COV2.S vaccine versus placebo. These receptors originate from a person between 18 and 60 years old who received the Ad26.COV2.S COVID-19 vaccine or a placebo.

This clone was observed a single time. Other DNA sequences within the sample encode an identical CDR3. The chain has TRBV27 and TRBJ1-5; 8 positions agree with TRBD1. V was clipped by 0 bases and J by 10 bases; unmatched bases: 5. Germline V CDR1 and CDR2: MNHEY, SMNVEV (reference sequence). This CDR3 region has 14 residues. CDR3 loop: CASSLSGRGQPQHF. The CDR3 bases are TGTGCCAGCAGTTTATCGGGCAGGGGGCAACCCCAGCATTTT.

The genes are TRBV7-2 and TRBJ1-2, with unresolved D. Trimming stripped 1 base from V and 6 bases from J, with 3 bases between. The CDR3 is 11 amino acids. Per the germline V gene, CDR1 is SGHTA and CDR2 is FQGNSA. CDR3 amino acids: CASSLVHGYTF. The CDR3 bases are TGTGCCAGCAGCTTAGTCCATGGCTACACCTTC. The full variable domain, rest sourced from reference TRBV7-2 and TRBJ1-2, is GAGVSQSPSNKVTEKGKDVELRCDPISGHTALYWYRQSLGQGLEFLIYFQGNSAPDKSGLPSDRFSAERTGGSVSTLTIQRTQQEDSAVYLCASSLVHGYTFGSGTRLTVV.

The chain carries TRBV29-1 and TRBJ1-2; D is ambiguous. V lost 4 bases, J lost 4 bases, and 10 bases lay in between. This CDR3 has 12 amino acids. Germline CDR1 is SQVTM and CDR2 is ANQGSEA. In nucleotides, the CDR3 is TGCAGCGTTGCTGACGGGATCTATGGCTACACCTTC. Translation gives CSVADGIYGYTF.

The chain uses TRBV4-1 and TRBJ1-1; D may be TRBD1 (6 bases). V was cut by 2 bases and J by 1 base, with 11 bases left in between. Per the germline V gene, CDR1 is MGHRA and CDR2 is YSYEKL. CDR3 length: 15 residues. The CDR3 nucleotides read TGCGCCAGCAGCCAACCAGGACAGAGGAACACTGAAGCTTTCTTT. Amino acids: CASSQPGQRNTEAFF.